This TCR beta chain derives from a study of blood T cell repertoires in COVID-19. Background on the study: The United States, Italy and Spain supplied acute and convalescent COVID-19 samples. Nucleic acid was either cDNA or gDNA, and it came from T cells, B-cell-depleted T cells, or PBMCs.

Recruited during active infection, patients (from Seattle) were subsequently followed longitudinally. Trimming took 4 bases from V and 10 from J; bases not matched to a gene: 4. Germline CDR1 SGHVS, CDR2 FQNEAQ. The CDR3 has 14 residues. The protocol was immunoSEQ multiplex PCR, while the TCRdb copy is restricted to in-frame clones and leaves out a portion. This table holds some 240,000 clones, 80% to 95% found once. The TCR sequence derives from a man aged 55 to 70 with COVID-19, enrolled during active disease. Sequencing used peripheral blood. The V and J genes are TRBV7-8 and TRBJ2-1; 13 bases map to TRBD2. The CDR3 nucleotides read TGTGCCAGCAGCTCCCCGGGACTAGCGGGGGAGCAGTTCTTC. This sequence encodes CASSSPGLAGEQFF.